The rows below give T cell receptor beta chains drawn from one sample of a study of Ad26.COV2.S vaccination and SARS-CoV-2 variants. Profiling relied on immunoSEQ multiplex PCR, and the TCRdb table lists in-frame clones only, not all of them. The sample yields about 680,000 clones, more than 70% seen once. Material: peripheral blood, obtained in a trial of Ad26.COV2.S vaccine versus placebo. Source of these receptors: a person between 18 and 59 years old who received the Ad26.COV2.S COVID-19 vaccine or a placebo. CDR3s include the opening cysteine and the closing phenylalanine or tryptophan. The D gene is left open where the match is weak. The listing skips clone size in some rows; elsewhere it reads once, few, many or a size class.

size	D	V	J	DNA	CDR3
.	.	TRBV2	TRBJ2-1	TGTGCCAGCGCTGAACTTAGCTCCTACAATGAGCAGTTCTTC	CASAELSSYNEQFF
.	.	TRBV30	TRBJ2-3	TGTGCCTGGTCCGTCGGGCGCACAGATACGCAGTATTTT	CAWSVGRTDTQYF
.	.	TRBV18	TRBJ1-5	TGTGCCAGCTCTCCTAGGGGCAATCAGCCCCAGCATTTT	CASSPRGNQPQHF
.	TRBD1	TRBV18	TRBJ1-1	TGTGCCAGCTCACTACAACAGGGGGTGAGCACTGAAGCTTTCTTT	CASSLQQGVSTEAFF
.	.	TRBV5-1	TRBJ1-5	TGCGCCAGCAGCCCTTCGGGGGGGAATCAGCCCCAGCATTTT	CASSPSGGNQPQHF
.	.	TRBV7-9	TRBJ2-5	TGTGCCAGCAGCTTAACAGGGTTACTGGGGACCCAGTACTTC	CASSLTGLLGTQYF
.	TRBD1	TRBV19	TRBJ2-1	TGTGCCAGTCGACCGGGACAGGGGGACGGCAATGAGCAGTTCTTC	CASRPGQGDGNEQFF
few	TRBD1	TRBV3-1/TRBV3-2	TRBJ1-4	TGTGCCAGCAGCCTACAAAGGGGGCCTGCAACTAATGAAAAACTGTTTTTT	CASSLQRGPATNEKLFF
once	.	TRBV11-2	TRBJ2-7	TGTGCCAGCAGAACAACACAGGGTACCGGCTACGAGCAGTACTTC	CASRTTQGTGYEQYF
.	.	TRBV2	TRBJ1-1	TGTGCCAGCAGTGAATGGCCGGTGAACACTGAAGCTTTCTTT	CASSEWPVNTEAFF
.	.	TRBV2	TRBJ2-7	TGTGCCAGCATGCGGGAATTTGGGGGCGAGCAGTACTTC	CASMREFGGEQYF
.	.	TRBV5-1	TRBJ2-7	TGCGCCAGCAGCTTGGCCATCTCCTACGAGCAGTACTTC	CASSLAISYEQYF
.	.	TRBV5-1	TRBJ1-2	TGCGCCAGCAGCTCGCCCGGCCGGCCCGGTGGCTACACCTTC	CASSSPGRPGGYTF
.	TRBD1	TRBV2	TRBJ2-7	TGTGCCAGCGGAACCGGGACAGGGGCCTACGAGCAGTACTTC	CASGTGTGAYEQYF
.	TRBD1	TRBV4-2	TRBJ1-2	TGTGCCAGCAGCCAAGTTGCAGGGGGCTGGCGTGGCTACACCTTC	CASSQVAGGWRGYTF
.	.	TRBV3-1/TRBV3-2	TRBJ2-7	TGTGCCAGCCGAAGGGCCAGAACCGGCGAGCAGTACTTC	CASRRARTGEQYF
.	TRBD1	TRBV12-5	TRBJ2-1	TGTGCTAGTGGTTTGGGTGACAGGGCCTACAATGAGCAGTTCTTC	CASGLGDRAYNEQFF
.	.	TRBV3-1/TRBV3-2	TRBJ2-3	TGTGCCAGCAGCCCAAGGAGAGGGGATACGCAGTATTTT	CASSPRRGDTQYF